The entry that follows covers one T cell receptor (beta chain) sequence. Libraries were prepared by immunoSEQ multiplex PCR; TCRdb keeps only in-frame clonotypes and omits some of them. The sample lists about 68,000 clones, around 97% occurring once. Trimming removed 5 bases from V and 4 bases from J, with 9 bases in between. CDR3 size: 12 residues. Germline values: CDR1 SGHKS, CDR2 YYEKEE (reference sequence). These data originate in a study of technical replicates of blood from several donors. The chain is built from TRBV5-5 and TRBJ1-1, with no clear D. Sequencing input: T cells isolated from PBMCs. This sequence originates from a human donor in good health. CDR3 in amino acids: CASRRGPTEAFF. In DNA, the CDR3 is TGTGCCAGCAGGAGAGGTCCCACTGAAGCTTTCTTT.